The 29 T cell receptor beta chains reported below all come from one sample, sequenced in a study of PD-1 blockade in classical Hodgkin lymphoma. Stated time point: cycle 4 day 1 (C4D1), after five to seven weeks of nivolumab. Each patient experienced a relapse that followed autologous stem cell transplantation, and brentuximab vedotin exposure varied. TCRdb's table, derived via immunoSEQ multiplex PCR, lists solely in-frame clones and lacks some. The data show about 52,000 clones, with approximately 86% seen just once and 6.5% to 8% held by the top ten. Sequences were derived from peripheral blood mononuclear cells (PBMCs), sampled before the fourth cycle of nivolumab. Receptors were obtained from a human donor with classical Hodgkin lymphoma.

The chain recombines TRBV28 with TRBJ2-1; 10 nucleotides match TRBD2. Germline V lookup: CDR1 MDHEN, CDR2 SYDVKM. This CDR3 spans 18 amino acids. V was pared by 3 bases and J by 0 bases, with 8 bases of the junction left unmatched. DNA of the CDR3: TGTGCCAGCAGTTTTGGCACAGCGGGAGGGGGCTCCTACAATGAGCAGTTCTTC. It is translated as CASSFGTAGGGSYNEQFF.

The rearrangement joins TRBV10-3 to TRBJ2-1; a possible D gene is TRBD2 (5 bases). The CDR3 has 11 residues. Germline V gives CDR1 ENHRY, CDR2 SYGVKD. With 8 bases removed from V and 7 bases from J, the gap between germline ends came to 9 bases. The CDR3 bases are TGTGCCATCCAGGACTTTAATGAGCAGTTCTTC. It yields the protein CAIQDFNEQFF.

This clone was counted a single time. V is TRBV21-1 and J is TRBJ2-7. TRBV21-1 is noted as a pseudogene. The length of the CDR3 is 18 residues. CDR3 in amino acids: CASSKVTRKVTWAYEQYF. The DNA for the CDR3 is TGTGCCAGCAGCAAAGTGACCAGAAAGGTTACATGGGCCTACGAGCAGTACTTC.

This clone was counted only a few times. V gene TRBV5-1 combines with J gene TRBJ2-7; D tentatively reads TRBD1 or TRBD2 (6 bases each). Germline V gives CDR1 SGHRS, CDR2 YFSETQ. The ends were cut back, 1 base at V and 4 bases at J, with 15 bases in the middle. The CDR3 covers 15 residues. CDR3 amino acids: CASSLTTRGLYEQYF. CDR3 nucleotides: TGCGCCAGCAGCTTGACGACCCGGGGGCTATACGAGCAGTACTTC.

The chain combines TRBV5-4 with TRBJ1-1; 10 bases are a match to TRBD1. Looked up from germline, CDR1 is SGHNT and CDR2 is YYREEE (reference sequence). V trimming: 3 bases; J trimming: 7 bases; junction bases outside the gene matches: 6. The CDR3 sequence is 14 residues long. The CDR3 DNA reads as TGTGCCAGCAGCTCGGGACAGGGGAGGCGTGAAGCTTTCTTT. It specifies CASSSGQGRREAFF.

The chain links TRBV18 to TRBJ1-2; D is unclear. CDR1 and CDR2 (germline): KGHSH, LQKENI. Trimming left V 0 bases short and J 4 bases short, with 9 bases between. This CDR3 region has 14 residues. The CDR3 nucleotides read TGTGCCAGCTCACCACCGGCGGGCCGCTATGGCTACACCTTC. Its protein product is CASSPPAGRYGYTF.

The chain uses TRBV10-2 and TRBJ2-3; 8 bases are a match to TRBD1. The CDR3 covers 13 residues. Losses at the gene ends were 8 bases for V and 5 bases for J; bases not matched to a gene: 6. Germline lookup yields CDR1 WSHSY and CDR2 SAAADI. The CDR3 protein is CASAGTGQDTQYF. CDR3 DNA: TGCGCCAGCGCTGGGACAGGTCAAGATACGCAGTATTTT.

The chain has TRBV5-1 and TRBJ2-2; 9 positions agree with TRBD2. This CDR3 is 16 amino acids long. V was pared by 0 bases and J by 5 bases, with 5 bases of the junction left unmatched. CDR1 and CDR2 from the germline V gene are SGHRS and YFSETQ. The CDR3 here is CASSLVPSGITGELFF. DNA for the CDR3: TGCGCCAGCAGCTTGGTTCCTAGCGGGATTACCGGGGAGCTGTTTTTT.

The chain joins TRBV11-2 to TRBJ2-3; 10 bases align to TRBD2. CDR1 and CDR2 from the germline V gene are SGHAT and FQNNGV. V was pared by 3 bases and J by 2 bases, with 5 bases of the junction left unmatched. CDR3 length: 16 amino acids. CDR3 in amino acids: CASSLASGGATDTQYF. The CDR3 DNA reads as TGTGCCAGCAGCTTGGCTAGCGGGGGTGCCACAGATACGCAGTATTTT.

The chain couples TRBV2 to TRBJ1-3; the D gene is possibly TRBD1 (5 bases). The CDR3 has 13 residues. The V end lost 6 bases, the J end lost 1 base, and 7 bases lay between the germline ends. CDR1 SNHLY and CDR2 FYNNEI come from the germline V gene. The CDR3, as DNA: TGTGCCAGCAGGTGGGGGTCTGGAAACACCATATATTTT. Translation gives CASRWGSGNTIYF.

V gene TRBV4-1 combines with J gene TRBJ2-7; D is ambiguous. Trimming shortened V by 0 bases and J by 1 base, and 10 bases separated the two germline ends. The germline CDR1 and CDR2 sequences are MGHRA and YSYEKL. This CDR3 comprises 15 residues. CDR3 amino acids: CASSQEVSYSYEQYF. CDR3 in DNA: TGCGCCAGCAGCCAAGAGGTATCGTATTCCTACGAGCAGTACTTC.

The chain combines TRBV19 with TRBJ2-7, with 12 bases matching TRBD2. Per the germline V gene, CDR1 is LNHDA and CDR2 is SQIVND (reference sequence). The ends lost 5 bases at V and 6 bases at J; junction bases unmatched: 8. The CDR3 is 15 amino acids. The CDR3 protein is CASSSRLAGAPEQYF. CDR3 bases: TGTGCCAGTAGTTCGAGACTAGCGGGAGCCCCCGAGCAGTACTTC.

The genes are TRBV7-5 and TRBJ2-7; the table's D call, TRBD2, has no DNA check behind it. TRBV7-5 is an annotated pseudogene. CDR3 size: 13 residues. The CDR3 protein is CARSLSGSYEQYF. The CDR3 nucleotides read TGTGCCAGAAGCTTGTCGGGTTCCTACGAGCAGTACTTC.

The chain carries TRBV4-2 and TRBJ2-1; 11 nucleotides agree with TRBD2. The CDR3 sequence is 18 residues long. J was trimmed by 6 bases and V by 0 bases; bases with no gene match: 10. Germline V gene lookup returns CDR1 LGHNA and CDR2 YNFKEQ. CDR3 sequence reads: CASSQDPLAGGLINEQFF. CDR3 coding DNA: TGTGCCAGCAGCCAAGACCCCCTAGCGGGAGGACTTATCAATGAGCAGTTCTTC.

The CDR3 DNA reads TGTGCCAGCAGCCCAGACAGCAATGAGCAGTTCTTC. Protein product: CASSPDSNEQFF. V and J are TRBV5-6 and TRBJ2-1, with D possibly being TRBD1 (5 bases). This CDR3 has 12 residues. CDR1 is SGHDT, CDR2 YYEEEE, per germline. V lost 4 bases, J lost 6 bases, and 8 bases lay in between.

The rearrangement uses TRBV11-2 and TRBJ2-5; TRBD1 matches at 11 bases. The germline CDR1 and CDR2 sequences are SGHAT and FQNNGV. Trimming removed 1 base from V and 5 bases from J; junction bases left unmatched: 3. The CDR3 totals 15 residues. The CDR3 DNA follows: TGTGCCAGCAGCTTAGGGACAGGGGGCAGGGAGACCCAGTACTTC. It yields the protein CASSLGTGGRETQYF.

This clone was seen only a few times. The V gene is TRBV6-5, the J gene TRBJ1-2; tentative D call: TRBD1 (5 bases). Trimming took off 2 bases at V and 3 bases at J, with 13 bases between the two ends. CDR1 and CDR2 (germline): MNHEY, SVGAGI. The CDR3 is made up of 15 amino acids. CDR3 DNA: TGTGCCAGCAGTTACCGGGGTACCAGGGACTATGGCTACACCTTC. Translated, it gives CASSYRGTRDYGYTF.

The chain couples TRBV4-1 to TRBJ1-2; TRBD1 is a possible D gene (5 bases). The CDR3 runs to 15 residues. Germline lookup yields CDR1 MGHRA and CDR2 YSYEKL. Trimming shortened V by 0 bases and J by 5 bases, and 13 bases separated the two germline ends. The CDR3 DNA follows: TGCGCCAGCAGCCAAGAACAAGGGAAGGGGTATGGCTACACCTTC. It yields the protein CASSQEQGKGYGYTF.

Here the CDR3 reads CASSSNYGYTF. The CDR3 region has the DNA TGTGCCAGCAGTTCCAACTATGGCTACACCTTC. The V and J genes are TRBV6-5 and TRBJ1-2; D call uncertain. This CDR3 has 11 residues. V lost 4 bases to trimming and J lost 2 bases, with 2 bases between them. Looked up from germline, CDR1 is MNHEY and CDR2 is SVGAGI.

This clone was seen a handful of times. This sequence joins TRBV4-2 and TRBJ2-5, with D possibly matching TRBD2 (5 bases). This CDR3 is 14 amino acids long. The V end was cut by 0 bases, the J end by 4 bases, with 9 bases between. Germline CDR1 is LGHNA and CDR2 is YNFKEQ. The CDR3 loop is CASSQDRSGETQYF. The CDR3 DNA reads TGTGCCAGCAGCCAAGACAGGAGCGGAGAGACCCAGTACTTC.

This chain uses TRBV27 with TRBJ2-3, with a possible D match to TRBD1 (6 bases). The V end was cut by 6 bases, the J end by 3 bases, with 16 bases between. The CDR3 runs 15 residues. Per germline, CDR1 MNHEY and CDR2 SMNVEV (reference sequence). The CDR3 spells CASRTTGGMTDTQYF. For the CDR3, the DNA is TGTGCCAGCAGAACGACAGGCGGTATGACAGATACGCAGTATTTT.

The chain's CDR3 is CATSRGGEGFHEQYF. In DNA form, the CDR3 reads TGTGCCACCAGCAGGGGGGGGGAGGGCTTCCACGAGCAGTACTTC. The J gene is TRBJ2-7, the V gene TRBV15, with TRBD2 matching over 7 bases. CDR1 is LNHNV and CDR2 is YYDKDF in the germline V gene (reference sequence). The CDR3 has 15 residues. J lost 5 bases, V lost 3 bases, and 10 bases had no gene match.

The chain couples TRBV9 to TRBJ1-1; D is unresolved. Germline V gene lookup returns CDR1 SGDLS and CDR2 YYNGEE. CDR3 length equals 16 residues. V was trimmed by 0 bases and J by 3 bases, leaving 15 bases between them. CDR3 region: CASSVGLRARDTEAFF. CDR3 nucleotide sequence: TGTGCCAGCAGCGTAGGCTTAAGGGCGAGGGACACTGAAGCTTTCTTT.

This clone was detected only once. The chain has TRBV5-1 and TRBJ2-3; unclear D gene. The germline gives CDR1 SGHRS, CDR2 YFSETQ. The CDR3 contains 15 residues. V lost 0 bases and J 6 bases, leaving 14 bases between the germline ends. CDR3 nucleotides: TGCGCCAGCAGCTTGGTTGGTAGCAATTCGGATACGCAGTATTTT. Its translation is CASSLVGSNSDTQYF.

The chain combines TRBV6-6 with TRBJ1-2, with no clear D. V lost 0 bases, J lost 2 bases, and 13 bases lay in between. The CDR3 has 16 amino acids. Looked up from germline, CDR1 is MNHNY and CDR2 is SVGAGI (reference sequence). For the CDR3, the DNA is TGTGCCAGCAGTTACTCGAATTCCGGAGGGAACTATGGCTACACCTTC. It specifies CASSYSNSGGNYGYTF.

This chain uses TRBV6-4 with TRBJ2-7; D is ambiguous. This CDR3 region has 16 residues. Trimming left V 5 bases short and J 0 bases short, with 17 bases between. The V gene's germline CDR1 is MRHNA and CDR2 SNTAGT. The CDR3 DNA follows: TGTGCCAGCAGTCTCCGGAGAGGACCGAACTCCTACGAGCAGTACTTC. This encodes CASSLRRGPNSYEQYF.

The genes are TRBV28 and TRBJ2-3, with TRBD2 matching over 8 bases. The germline CDR1 and CDR2 sequences are MDHEN and SYDVKM. Trimming at V came to 2 bases and at J to 3 bases, leaving 7 bases not matched to a gene. This CDR3 is built from 16 residues. CDR3 loop: CASSLRGAGGTDTQYF. The CDR3 nucleotides are TGTGCCAGCAGTTTACGTGGGGCGGGGGGAACAGATACGCAGTATTTT.

V and J are TRBV7-9 and TRBJ2-6; no clear D gene. The CDR3 is made up of 14 amino acids. Germline V gives CDR1 SEHNR, CDR2 FQNEAQ (reference sequence). Trimming took 4 bases from V and 6 from J, leaving 10 bases between them. CDR3 DNA sequence: TGTGCCAGCAGCTCAAGTCTTGTGGCCAACGTCCTGACTTTC. This encodes CASSSSLVANVLTF.

This chain connects TRBV18 to TRBJ2-7; 10 bases fit TRBD1. J gave up 2 bases and V 1 base, and 5 bases lay outside the gene matches. This CDR3 has 16 residues. Germline V lookup: CDR1 KGHSH, CDR2 LQKENI. The CDR3 is CASSPRDRGRPYEQYF. The CDR3 DNA sequence: TGTGCCAGCTCACCACGAGACAGGGGGCGACCCTACGAGCAGTACTTC.